This T cell receptor (beta chain) is drawn from a study of T cell repertoires in cytomegalovirus infection. Study details: Both CMV infection and a matching HLA type were indicated by public TCR beta signatures.

Notes on this clonotype: The antigen remains unidentified.

Findings of the study overall: Cumulative frequency of public TCR beta families picked out carriers of CMV plus the relevant HLA.

TCRdb recomputed calls from the reads with MiXCR, one row per CDR3 protein. The table includes about 260,000 distinct CDR3 sequences, roughly 10% detected once. Trimming left V 3 bases short and J 6 bases short, with 18 bases between. Germline V lookup: CDR1 DFQATT, CDR2 SNEGSKA (reference sequence). This CDR3 region has 14 residues. The specimen sequenced was PBMCs. The chain couples TRBV20-1 to TRBJ2-7; D remains ambiguous. The sequence derives from a human donor in good health (CMV status not recorded). Some clones in this sample may be carry-over from other donors' samples. CDR3 sequence: CSASSVERAREQYF. CDR3 DNA: TGCAGTGCTAGTAGTGTGGAACGAGCCCGCGAGCAGTACTTC.